This T cell receptor beta chain was recovered during a study of shared clonotypes between healthy human individuals. TCRdb keeps only in-frame clones here, not all; method: immunoSEQ multiplex PCR. The sample carries 700,000 or so clones, roughly 70% recorded once. Study outcomes and limitations: Even with large depth, rarefaction showed that sorted-subset sequencing was incomplete.

Note on this clone: As yet, its antigen is unknown.

CDR1 is MGHRA, CDR2 YSYEKL, per germline. V lost 7 bases and J lost 4, with 13 bases in between. This CDR3 comprises 13 residues. CD4+ cells yielded CD45RA+ naive and CD45RA-negative memory subsets. This TCR was sampled from a woman aged 25 to 45 in good health. This sequence joins TRBV4-1 and TRBJ1-1; D uncertain. Sequencing was carried out using memory CD4+ T cells sorted from blood. Subset: CD45RA-negative fraction. In nucleotides, the CDR3 is TGCGCCAGCAAGAAGGGTCTGAGCACTGAAGCTTTCTTT. This codes for CASKKGLSTEAFF.